A single sample is the source of the 13 T cell receptor beta chains below, sequenced in a study of T cells in Graves' hyperthyroidism and ophthalmopathy. RNA transcripts were the template for amplifying TCR beta CDR3 regions. During a first-round RT-PCR of the TCR CDR3, the HTBI primer set was used. TCRdb reprocessed the multiplex PCR reads via MiXCR and lists one record per CDR3 protein. Seen here are 490,000 or so distinct CDR3 sequences, about 20% observed once, and the top ten hold around 50%. Sequencing was carried out using blood. These receptors originate from a man aged 40-49 years with Graves' ophthalmopathy.

Many counts were recorded for this clonotype. CDR3 sequence (DNA): TGTGCCAGCAGTAATCTAGCGGGCCCCTACAATGAGCAGTTCTTC. Residues: CASSNLAGPYNEQFF. The J gene is TRBJ2-1, the V gene TRBV6-2 or TRBV6-3; 8 bases match TRBD2. The V and J ends lost 5 bases and 2 bases, in that order; junction bases with no gene match: 5. Germline V gene lookup returns CDR1 MNHEY and CDR2 SVGEGT. This CDR3 has 15 residues.

In this sample, this clonotype turned up many times. The V call is TRBV20-1, the J call TRBJ2-1; 14 bases align to TRBD2. The CDR3 runs to 15 residues. After removal of 3 bases from V and 6 bases from J, the junction contained 4 bases not matched to a gene. Germline-derived CDR1 and CDR2 are DFQATT and SNEGSKA (reference sequence). The CDR3 reads CSASKTSGRANEQFF. The CDR3 coding sequence is TGCAGTGCTAGTAAGACTAGCGGGAGGGCCAATGAGCAGTTCTTC.

This clonotype came up many times. The chain is built from TRBV12-3 or TRBV12-4 and TRBJ1-5; D is possibly TRBD1 (5 bases). V dropped 6 bases and J dropped 7 bases, with 16 bases sitting between them. The CDR3 extends over 14 amino acids. The CDR3 region is CASSLGVVAQPQHF. CDR3 in DNA: TGTGCCAGCAGCCTAGGGGTGGTAGCCCAGCCCCAGCATTTT.

The chain combines TRBV7-3 with TRBJ2-2; TRBD2 matches 12 bases. After removal of 0 bases from V and 6 bases from J, the junction contained 17 bases not matched to a gene. This CDR3 has 21 residues. Per germline, CDR1 SGHTA and CDR2 FQGTGA. CDR3: CASSLTAPRTPSGRVPGELFF. The CDR3 region has the DNA TGTGCCAGCAGCTTAACTGCCCCCCGCACCCCTAGCGGGAGGGTCCCCGGGGAGCTGTTTTTT. Full variable domain (rest looked up from reference TRBV7-3 and TRBJ2-2): GAGVSQTPSNKVTEKGKYVELRCDPISGHTALYWYRQSLGQGPEFLIYFQGTGAADDSGLPNDRFFAVRPEGSVSTLKIQRTERGDSAVYLCASSLTAPRTPSGRVPGELFFGEGSRLTVL.

The chain employs TRBV7-2 and TRBJ2-7; D gene ambiguous. From germline, CDR1 is SGHTA and CDR2 FQGNSA. Trimming left V 1 base short and J 0 bases short, with 7 bases between. The CDR3 is 14 amino acids. The CDR3 loop reads CASSLGASSYEQYF. Written as DNA, the CDR3 is TGTGCCAGCAGCTTAGGCGCTAGCTCCTACGAGCAGTACTTC. Looking up the rest from reference TRBV7-2 and TRBJ2-7 gives the full variable domain: GAGVSQSPSNKVTEKGKDVELRCDPISGHTALYWYRQSLGQGLEFLIYFQGNSAPDKSGLPSDRFSAERTGGSVSTLTIQRTQQEDSAVYLCASSLGASSYEQYFGPGTRLTVT.

This chain's CDR3 is CASSSIGTGLEKLFF. The CDR3 DNA reads as TGTGCCAGCAGCTCAATCGGGACAGGGTTAGAAAAACTGTTTTTT. V usage is TRBV5-6 and J usage is TRBJ1-4, with TRBD1 matching over 9 bases. The germline V gene encodes CDR1 SGHDT and CDR2 YYEEEE. Trimming at V came to 3 bases and at J to 8 bases, leaving 8 bases not matched to a gene. The CDR3 length is 15 residues.

In this sample, this clonotype turned up many times. The J gene is TRBJ2-7, the V gene TRBV28; 11 bases align to TRBD2. The germline V gene encodes CDR1 MDHEN and CDR2 SYDVKM. V was pared by 9 bases and J by 2 bases, with 6 bases of the junction left unmatched. The CDR3 extends over 14 amino acids. The CDR3 loop is CASHASGRTYEQYF. The CDR3 DNA reads TGTGCCAGTCACGCTAGCGGGAGGACCTACGAGCAGTACTTC.

This clonotype occurred a few times. CDR3 in DNA: TGTGCCAGCACACGACCTAAACAAGGGACAGGGGTTGAAGCTTTCTTT. Translating it yields CASTRPKQGTGVEAFF. This sequence joins TRBV19 and TRBJ1-1, with TRBD1 identical over 10 bases. The V gene's germline CDR1 is LNHDA and CDR2 SQIVND (reference sequence). The junction had 17 bases not matched to a gene; V was cut back by 9 bases and J by 7 bases. The CDR3 covers 16 residues.

This clonotype has a count of ten or more. This chain connects TRBV11-2 to TRBJ2-1; TRBD2 agrees at 8 bases. J gave up 8 bases and V 0 bases, and 6 bases lay outside the gene matches. Germline values: CDR1 SGHAT, CDR2 FQNNGV. This CDR3 is built from 15 residues. The DNA for the CDR3 is TGTGCCAGCAGCTTAGACGGGGGGGCCATCGATGAGCAGTTCTTC. Its translation is CASSLDGGAIDEQFF.

CDR3 residues: CASSYRTSGGGNEQFF. DNA of the CDR3: TGTGCCAGCAGTTACCGGACTAGCGGGGGGGGCAATGAGCAGTTCTTC. This chain uses TRBV6-6 with TRBJ2-1; 15 bases are shared with TRBD2. CDR1 MNHNY and CDR2 SVGAGI come from the germline V gene (reference sequence). V was clipped by 2 bases and J by 6 bases; unmatched bases: 2. The CDR3 extends over 16 amino acids.

This clonotype is a singleton in its sample. This chain uses TRBV10-3 with TRBJ1-5; 7 nucleotides align to TRBD1. After removal of 10 bases from V and 0 bases from J, the junction contained 6 bases not matched to a gene. Germline CDR1 is ENHRY and CDR2 is SYGVKD. The CDR3 runs to 14 residues. The CDR3 loop is CATTDRVSNQPQHF. The CDR3 DNA sequence: TGTGCCACCACAGACAGGGTTAGCAATCAGCCCCAGCATTTT.

This clonotype was found a few times. This rearrangement joins TRBV5-1 to TRBJ2-1, with TRBD1 matching over 9 bases. Trimming at V came to 4 bases and at J to 5 bases, leaving 7 bases not matched to a gene. The CDR3 has 15 amino acids. Germline CDR1 and CDR2: SGHRS and YFSETQ. The CDR3 sequence is CASSPTGGNNNEQFF. The CDR3 DNA is TGCGCCAGCAGCCCCACAGGGGGCAATAACAATGAGCAGTTCTTC.

In its sample, this clonotype was seen a few times. The chain links TRBV6-5 to TRBJ1-1; possible D gene TRBD1, 5 bases. V lost 2 bases and J lost 4, with 17 bases in between. The CDR3 runs to 16 residues. Looked up from germline, CDR1 is MNHEY and CDR2 is SVGAGI. The CDR3 is CASSYGTGGTGTEAFF. The CDR3 DNA follows: TGTGCCAGCAGTTACGGAACAGGCGGCACAGGCACTGAAGCTTTCTTT.